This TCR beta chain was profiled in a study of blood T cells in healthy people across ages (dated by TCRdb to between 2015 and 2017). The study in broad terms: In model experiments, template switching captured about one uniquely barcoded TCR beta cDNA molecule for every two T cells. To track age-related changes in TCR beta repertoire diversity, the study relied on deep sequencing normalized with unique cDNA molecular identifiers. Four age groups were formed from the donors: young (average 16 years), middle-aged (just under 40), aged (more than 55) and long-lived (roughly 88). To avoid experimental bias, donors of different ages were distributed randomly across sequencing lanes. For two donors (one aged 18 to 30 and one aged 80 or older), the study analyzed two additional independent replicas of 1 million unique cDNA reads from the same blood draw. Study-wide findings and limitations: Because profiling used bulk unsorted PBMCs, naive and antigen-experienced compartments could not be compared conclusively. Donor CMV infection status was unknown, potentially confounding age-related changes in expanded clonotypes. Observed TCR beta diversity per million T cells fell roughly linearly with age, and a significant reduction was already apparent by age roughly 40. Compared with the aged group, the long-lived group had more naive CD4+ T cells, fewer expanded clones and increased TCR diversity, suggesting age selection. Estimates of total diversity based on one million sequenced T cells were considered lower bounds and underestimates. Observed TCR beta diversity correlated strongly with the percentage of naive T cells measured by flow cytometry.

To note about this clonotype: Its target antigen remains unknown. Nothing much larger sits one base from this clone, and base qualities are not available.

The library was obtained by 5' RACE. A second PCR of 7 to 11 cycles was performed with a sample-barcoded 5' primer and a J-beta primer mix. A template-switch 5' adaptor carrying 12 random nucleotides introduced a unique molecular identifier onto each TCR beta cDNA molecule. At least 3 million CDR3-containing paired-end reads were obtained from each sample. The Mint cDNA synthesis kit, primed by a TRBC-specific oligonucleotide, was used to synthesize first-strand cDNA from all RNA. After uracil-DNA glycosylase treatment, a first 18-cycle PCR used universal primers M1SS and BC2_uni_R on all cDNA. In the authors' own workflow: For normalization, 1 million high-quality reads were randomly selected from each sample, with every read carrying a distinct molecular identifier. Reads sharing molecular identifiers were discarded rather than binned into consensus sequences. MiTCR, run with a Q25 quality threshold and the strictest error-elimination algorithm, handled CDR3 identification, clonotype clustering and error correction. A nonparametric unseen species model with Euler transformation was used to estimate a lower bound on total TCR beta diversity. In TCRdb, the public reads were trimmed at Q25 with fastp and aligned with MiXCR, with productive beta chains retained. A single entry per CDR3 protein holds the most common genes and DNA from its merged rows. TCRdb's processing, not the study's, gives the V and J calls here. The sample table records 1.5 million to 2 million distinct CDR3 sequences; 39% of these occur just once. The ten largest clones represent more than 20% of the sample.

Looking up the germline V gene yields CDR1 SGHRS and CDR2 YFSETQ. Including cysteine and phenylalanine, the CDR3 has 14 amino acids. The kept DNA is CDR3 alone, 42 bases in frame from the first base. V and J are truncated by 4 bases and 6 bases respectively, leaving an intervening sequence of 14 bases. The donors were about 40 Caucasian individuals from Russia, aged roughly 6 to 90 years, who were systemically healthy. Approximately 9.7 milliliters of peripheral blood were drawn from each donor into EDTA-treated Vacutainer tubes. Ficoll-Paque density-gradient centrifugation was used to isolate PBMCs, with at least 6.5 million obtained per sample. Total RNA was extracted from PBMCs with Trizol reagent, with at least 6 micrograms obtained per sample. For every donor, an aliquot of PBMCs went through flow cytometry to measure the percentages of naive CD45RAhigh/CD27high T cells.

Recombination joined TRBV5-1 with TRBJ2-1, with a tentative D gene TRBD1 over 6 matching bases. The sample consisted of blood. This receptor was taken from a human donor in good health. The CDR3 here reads CASSQNRVFNEQFF. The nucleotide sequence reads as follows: TGCGCCAGCAGCCAAAACAGGGTATTCAATGAGCAGTTCTTC.